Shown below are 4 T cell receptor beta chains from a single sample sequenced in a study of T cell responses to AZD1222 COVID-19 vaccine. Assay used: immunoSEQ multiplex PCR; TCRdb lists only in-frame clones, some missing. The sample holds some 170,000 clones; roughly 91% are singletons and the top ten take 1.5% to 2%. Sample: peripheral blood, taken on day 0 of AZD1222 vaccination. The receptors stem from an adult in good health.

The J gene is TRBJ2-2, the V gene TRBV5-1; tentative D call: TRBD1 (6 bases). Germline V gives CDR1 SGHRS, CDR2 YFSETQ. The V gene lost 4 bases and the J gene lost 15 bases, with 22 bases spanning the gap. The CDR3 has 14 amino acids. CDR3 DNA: TGCGCCAGCAGCAAGGACCCAGGGGCCCTCGTGATGTTTTTT. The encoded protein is CASSKDPGALVMFF.

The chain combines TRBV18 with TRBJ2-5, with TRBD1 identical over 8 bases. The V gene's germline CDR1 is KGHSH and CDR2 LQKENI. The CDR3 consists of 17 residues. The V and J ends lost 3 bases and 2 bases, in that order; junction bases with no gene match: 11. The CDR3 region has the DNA TGTGCCAGCTCACCTGACGTGGGACAGGACAATCAAGAGACCCAGTACTTC. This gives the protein CASSPDVGQDNQETQYF. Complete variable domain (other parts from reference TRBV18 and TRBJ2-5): NAGVMQNPRHLVRRRGQEARLRCSPMKGHSHVYWYRQLPEEGLKFMVYLQKENIIDESGMPKERFSAEFPKEGPSILRIQQVVRGDSAAYFCASSPDVGQDNQETQYFGPGTRLLVL.

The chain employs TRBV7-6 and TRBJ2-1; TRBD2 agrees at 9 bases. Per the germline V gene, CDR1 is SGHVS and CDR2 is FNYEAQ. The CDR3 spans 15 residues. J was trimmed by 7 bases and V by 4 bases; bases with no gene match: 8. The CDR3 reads CASSSFAGGTNEQFF. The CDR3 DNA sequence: TGTGCCAGCAGCTCTTTTGCGGGGGGGACGAATGAGCAGTTCTTC.

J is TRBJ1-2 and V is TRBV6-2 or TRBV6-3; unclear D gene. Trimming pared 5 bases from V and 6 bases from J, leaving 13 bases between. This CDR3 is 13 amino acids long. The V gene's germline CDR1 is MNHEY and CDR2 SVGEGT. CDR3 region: CASSDGRGNGYTF. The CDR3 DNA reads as TGTGCCAGCAGTGACGGTCGCGGGAATGGCTACACCTTC.